This T cell receptor (beta chain) was retrieved from a study of cytomegalovirus exposure and HLA in healthy donors (dated by TCRdb to 2016 to 2017). The study in broad terms: According to a later analysis, the 120 or so validation repertoires were produced on the same platform as the 666 repertoires of the first cohort. To predict cytomegalovirus infection status, the study combined high-throughput TCR immunosequencing, statistical association of individual TCRs with disease status, and machine learning. Besides the first cohort of more than 650 subjects, a separate validation cohort made up of 120 different subjects was used. The study aimed to test whether signatures of past pathogen exposure could be identified by cataloging public T cell receptors. What the work shows at the level of the full study, not this receptor alone: A later analysis found that TCRs clustered in the first cohort also tended to co-occur in the roughly 120 validation repertoires, with approximately 94% of cluster scores above 0. In the study, around 150 TCR beta chains were listed as associated with cytomegalovirus. A later analysis had no HLA typing for the validation cohort, so co-occurrence there was scored across all 130 or so repertoires. Most TCR sequences were observed very rarely across donors, whereas some public TCRs were present in many individuals. In vitro tests confirmed that a few of the cytomegalovirus-associated TCR beta chains recognize cytomegalovirus antigens. The authors suggested that the approach could potentially be extended to other disease states and immunological phenotypes. Cytomegalovirus status was reported to be diagnosed by the classifier with high specificity and sensitivity in both the original and validation cohorts.

CDR3 length: 15 amino acids, cysteine to phenylalanine. Just CDR3 DNA is preserved here, 45 bases in frame from base 1. The germline ends are 19 bases apart after V is trimmed by 3 bases and J by 8 bases. Looking up the germline V gene yields CDR1 MDHEN and CDR2 SYDVKM. The library was generated by the immunoSEQ multiplex PCR assay. The published analysis was carried out like this. A statistical classification framework was built to diagnose cytomegalovirus status from the catalog of TCR beta chain sequences. Sourced from immuneACCESS, this table was stored by TCRdb with only in-frame sequences that have V and J called. A share of the clones is absent; for the studies checked, an unresolved V gene accounts for under half, and the remainder has no known explanation. The V and J calls and clone size are taken from that table; D and trimming were inferred from the DNA. This sample has around 93,000 clones in its table, and roughly 85% of those were observed once. 20% of the sample goes to the ten largest clones.

Donors formed part of the validation cohort, which comprised 120 subjects and was distinct from the first cohort of 666 subjects. A remark on this clone: No antigen is known for it. Base qualities are missing; no much larger clone stands one base away.

This sequence was found in a man aged 18 to 29 in good health and CMV-seropositive. Source material: PBMCs. The V and J segments used are TRBV28 and TRBJ1-2, and perhaps TRBD1 as D gene, on 6 matching bases. The CDR3: CASSFAQATQGGYTF. The bases read TGTGCCAGCAGTTTTGCTCAGGCCACCCAGGGGGGCTACACCTTC.